The clone carrying this TCR beta chain was seen a handful of times. This CDR3 is built from 15 residues. CDR1 and CDR2 from the germline V gene are LNHDA and SQIVND (reference sequence). Losses at the gene ends were 3 bases for V and 4 bases for J; bases not matched to a gene: 8. The data derive from a study of shared clonotypes between healthy human individuals. Sequenced by immunoSEQ multiplex PCR; TCRdb stores in-frame clones only, minus some. The data hold millions of clones, with around 93% observed a single time. Positive CCR7 selection of CD45RO-negative cells yielded the naive CD8 cells, and terminally differentiated effector memory CD45RA+ cells were excluded.

This chain connects TRBV19 to TRBJ1-1; 7 bases are shared with TRBD1. The specimen was naive CD8+ T cells from PBMCs. This TCR came from a man younger than 30 in good health. Some clones in this sample may be carry-over from other donors' samples. CDR3 sequence (DNA): TGTGCCAGTAGTATCGACAGGGAAGGGGTCACTGAAGCTTTCTTT. It specifies CASSIDREGVTEAFF.